This T cell receptor (beta chain) comes out of a study of cytomegalovirus exposure and HLA in healthy donors (dated by TCRdb to 2015 to 2018). For context, the study as a whole: An earlier analysis of a few hundred of the donors reported under 300 Gb of sequence data and 95 million to 120 million unique TCR beta sequences obtained from about 179 million T cells. About 320 gigabases of sequencing data and approximately 80 million unique TCR sequences were included in an early release covering around 650 HLA-typed donors. Of the roughly 400 genotyped donors, 70% to 90% were placed in the genetic ancestry cluster associated with self-reported Caucasian donors. The aim of the study was to test whether cataloging public T cell receptors could identify signatures of past pathogen exposure. The study profiled the T cell repertoires of hundreds of subjects by immunosequencing and related them to cytomegalovirus serostatus. Besides the first cohort of around 700 subjects, a separate validation cohort made up of roughly 130 different subjects was used. To predict cytomegalovirus infection status, the study brought together high-throughput TCR immunosequencing, statistical association of individual TCRs with disease status, and machine learning. In a later analysis, previously published TCR beta repertoires from 550 to 700 donors were re-analyzed and high-resolution HLA genotyping was added so that TCR occurrence patterns could be studied. Rather than using new phenotypic data, the later analysis identified candidate immune exposures from TCR beta sequences and from how often those sequences occurred across donors. In an earlier analysis of 587 of the donors, high-throughput TCR beta sequencing was used to judge whether each TCR beta V gene segment behaved as functional or pseudogenic. Donor age, sex, ethnicity and CMV serostatus were compiled together with the repertoire data. Genome-wide SNP genotypes for about 55% of the roughly 670 donors were used in a later genetic analysis, which treated that subset as a discovery cohort. All discovery cohort repertoires had been generated using a single sequencing platform. Class I and class II HLA loci were covered by the typing at four-digit resolution. The number of donors typed differed by locus, with about 629-630 for A, B, C, DRB1 and DQB1, around 520 for DQA1, nearly 610 for DPA1, and some 450 for DPB1. About five DR-DQ haplotypes were handled as single units for association and clustering, since linkage in the cohort was strong. Across 398 genotyped donors of the cohort, an average of approximately 240,000 unique TCR beta nucleotide sequences per donor were sequenced, and about a sixth of those sequences were non-productive.

The germline V gene encodes CDR1 MNHEY and CDR2 SMNVEV (reference sequence). Trimming accounts for 5 bases at V and 0 bases at J, while the number of junction bases matched to no gene is 4. The CDR3 goes from the cysteine to the phenylalanine over 15 residues. Only CDR3 DNA remains: 45 bases, in frame from the first base. The study at large found these results: The 87-base-pair reads could not distinguish some IMGT-functional V segments, including TRBV6-2 and TRBV6-3, so those segments were excluded. A few of the identified cytomegalovirus-associated TCR beta chains were confirmed in vitro to be specific for cytomegalovirus antigens. The presence/absence analyses assumed that sequencing depth was roughly uniform across donors, and that assumption may not be true. The cohort was sequenced for TCR beta chains only, and without alpha or paired-chain data the features that could be detected were limited. Compared with the roughly 670-donor mean, donors in an Asian-associated ancestry cluster had fewer N-insertions in productive TCRs, according to a later genetic analysis. Fewer than 20 rarely observed V segments, including chromosome 9 orphons, were excluded from the earlier analysis of several hundred of the donors because counts were too low. According to a later analysis, most CMV-associated TCR beta chains appeared to be HLA-restricted, and the HLA associations seemed to be driven largely by CMV exposure. It was suggested by the authors that the approach could potentially be generalized to other disease states and immunological phenotypes. The sequencing pipeline was judged likely to have produced a cluster of highly shared sequence variants as a technical artifact. Several of the top co-occurrence clusters appeared to be linked to parvovirus B19, influenza, CMV and Epstein-Barr virus, according to a later analysis. Broadly in line with IMGT annotations, most TCR beta V segments showed up in productive rearrangements about 90% or about 30% of the time in an earlier analysis of 450 to 600 of the donors. In a later analysis, TCR association rates were found to vary across HLA loci, with the most associated TCRs seen for DRB1 alleles and the fewest for HLA-C alleles. A further reported finding was that TCR beta sequences accurately predicted the HLA-A and HLA-B alleles for most subjects in the first cohort. In a later analysis, 16,951 TCR beta sequences were associated with specific HLA alleles at a false discovery rate of 0.05. Compared with equally common non-associated chains, HLA-associated TCR beta chains in a later analysis were more clonally expanded and had lower generation probabilities. When HLA alleles, especially DR and DQ, strongly co-occurred, TCR associations were difficult to assign to individual alleles. Because HLA typing was unavailable for some donors at each locus, only the typed subset was used in association tests. In the study, 150 to 200 TCR beta chains were listed as associated with cytomegalovirus. In both the original and validation cohorts, the classifier was reported to diagnose cytomegalovirus status with high specificity and sensitivity. Correlated functional status among segregating V segments might be attributable to linkage disequilibrium, but an unknown experimental factor could not be ruled out. Most TCR sequences were observed very rarely across donors, whereas some public TCRs were present in many individuals. An association between a missense DCLRE1C variant and V-gene and J-gene trimming of TCR beta chains was found in a later genetic analysis and replicated in an independent cohort. For the cohort, immune exposure information was limited to CMV serostatus.

In the case of this clone: This receptor's antigen is unknown. Per-nucleotide qualities are absent, and no much larger clonotype sits a single base away.

The cohort comprised more than 550 healthy bone marrow donors. At the time of sampling, all cohort members were nominally healthy, though unrecorded immune exposures were likely present. The donor was CMV seronegative and belonged to the group of several hundred seronegative cohort members. Each donor provided a peripheral blood sample, and peripheral blood mononuclear cells were used for TCR beta sequencing. Genomic DNA extraction from the blood cell samples was performed with the Qiagen DNeasy Blood Extraction Kit. The library was produced with the immunoSEQ multiplex PCR assay. For the multiplex PCR, a mixture combining 60 forward primers for TCR Vbeta segments and 13 reverse primers for TCR Jbeta segments was used. The CDR3 region of rearranged TCR beta genes was amplified from genomic DNA by a multiplex PCR assay. The amplified TCR beta libraries were sequenced on the Illumina HiSeq System as 87-base-pair reads. Processing in the source paper ran as follows. A later analysis counted tens of millions of unique TCR beta chains across the 666 repertoires, and roughly 11 million of these chains were shared by at least two donors. Raw reads were error-corrected and collapsed into unique sequences with a nearest-neighbor algorithm that merged closely related sequences to remove PCR and sequencing errors. CDR3 sequences were aligned to IMGT reference sequences to assign V, D and J gene segments. For a sequence to be retained, a match of at least six nucleotides to both a V gene segment and a J gene segment was required. A rearrangement was called productive if the CDR3 had no stop codons and remained in frame with V and J, and every other rearrangement was called non-productive. CDR3 was defined by IMGT convention, running from the second conserved V-encoded cysteine to the conserved J-encoded phenylalanine. The earlier analysis of about 560 of the donors excluded any sequence lacking an unambiguous match to a single V gene segment. An earlier analysis of several hundred of the donors called V segments functional above 56.7% productive rearrangements and segregating when the between-donor standard deviation exceeded 5%. A statistical classification framework was developed to diagnose cytomegalovirus status using the catalog of TCR beta chain sequences. A later analysis assigned V and J genes by comparing TCR nucleotide sequences with IMGT/GENE-DB human TR gene sequences. A later analysis assigned CDR3 sequences and most-parsimonious VDJ recombination scenarios with the TCRdist pipeline. A later analysis defined each TCR beta chain by its CDR3 amino acid sequence plus V-gene family, and excluded reads lacking a unique V-gene family. To address suspected cross-contamination and a sequencing artifact, a later analysis removed over 500 highly shared, low-generation-probability nucleotide sequences. For each public chain, a later analysis derived a clonal expansion index from normalized ranks of inferred template counts within each repertoire. In a later analysis, generation probabilities were computed with a VDJ recombination model fitted to out-of-frame rearrangements, and the resulting probabilities were checked against IGoR. In a later analysis, TCR-TCR, TCR-HLA and TCR-CMV co-occurrence was scored with hypergeometric tests, and a repertoire-size bias correction was applied to TCR pairs. To estimate false discovery rates, a later analysis permuted the HLA or CMV assignments 20 times. In a later analysis, co-occurring TCRs were grouped using DBSCAN, and TCRdist sequence similarity was added for clustering within HLA-allele-positive subsets. Repertoires with fewer than 30,000 or more than 120,000 public chains were left out of co-occurrence clustering, as were about 5 repertoires with anomalous nucleotide sharing. Drawn from immuneACCESS, this table holds only the in-frame rearrangements with V and J called that TCRdb kept. Clones are partly lost; checked studies trace under half to an unresolved V gene and leave the rest unexplained. The D gene and trimming were derived from the DNA, and the V and J assignments and clone size from that table. The sample table shows approximately 200,000 clones, and more than 70% are seen once. In total, the top ten clones hold approximately 0.26% of the sample.

The receptor chain draws on TRBV27 and TRBJ1-5; 7 junctional bases match TRBD1. Input material: PBMCs. The clonotype was recovered from a boy between 10 and 17 years old in good health and CMV-seronegative. The bases read TGTGCCAGCAGTCGCAGACAGGGTAGCAATCAGCCCCAGCATTTT. This gives the protein CASSRRQGSNQPQHF.